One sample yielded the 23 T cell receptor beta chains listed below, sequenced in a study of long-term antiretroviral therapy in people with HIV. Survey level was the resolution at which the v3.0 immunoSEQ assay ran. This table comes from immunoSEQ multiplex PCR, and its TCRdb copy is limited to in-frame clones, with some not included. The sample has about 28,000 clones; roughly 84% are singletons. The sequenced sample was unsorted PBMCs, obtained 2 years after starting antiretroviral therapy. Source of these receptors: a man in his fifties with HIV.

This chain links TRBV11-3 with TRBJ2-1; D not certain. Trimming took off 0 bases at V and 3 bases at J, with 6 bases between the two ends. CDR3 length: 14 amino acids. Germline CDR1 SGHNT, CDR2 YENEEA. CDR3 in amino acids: CASSLDKNYNEQFF. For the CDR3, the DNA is TGTGCCAGCAGCTTAGACAAGAACTACAATGAGCAGTTCTTC.

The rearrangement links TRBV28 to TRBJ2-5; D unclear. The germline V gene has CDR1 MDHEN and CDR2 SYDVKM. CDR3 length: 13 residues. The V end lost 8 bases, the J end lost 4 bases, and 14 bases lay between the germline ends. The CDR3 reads CASDQLTGETQYF. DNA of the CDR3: TGTGCCAGCGATCAGTTAACGGGAGAGACCCAGTACTTC.

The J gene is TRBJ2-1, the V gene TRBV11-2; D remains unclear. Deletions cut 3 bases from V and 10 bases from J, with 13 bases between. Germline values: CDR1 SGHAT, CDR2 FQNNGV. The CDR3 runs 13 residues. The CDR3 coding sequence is TGTGCCAGCAGCTTCGTTAGGGCCACCGAGCAGTTCTTC. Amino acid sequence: CASSFVRATEQFF.

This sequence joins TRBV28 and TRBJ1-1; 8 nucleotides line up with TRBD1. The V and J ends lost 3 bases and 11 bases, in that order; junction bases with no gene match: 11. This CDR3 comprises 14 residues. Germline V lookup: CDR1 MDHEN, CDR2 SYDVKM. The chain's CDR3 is CASSFPDRAIDAFF. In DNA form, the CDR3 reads TGTGCCAGCAGTTTCCCGGACAGGGCCATAGACGCTTTCTTT.

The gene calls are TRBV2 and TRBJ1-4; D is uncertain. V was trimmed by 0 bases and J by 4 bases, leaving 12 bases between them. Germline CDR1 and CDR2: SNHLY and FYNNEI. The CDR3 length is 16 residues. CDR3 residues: CASSEARQVLNEKLFF. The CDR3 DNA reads TGTGCCAGCAGTGAAGCAAGGCAGGTCCTTAATGAAAAACTGTTTTTT. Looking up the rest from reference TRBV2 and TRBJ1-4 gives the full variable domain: EPEVTQTPSHQVTQMGQEVILRCVPISNHLYFYWYRQILGQKVEFLVSFYNNEISEKSEIFDDQFSVERPDGSNFTLKIRSTKLEDSAMYFCASSEARQVLNEKLFFGSGTQLSVL.

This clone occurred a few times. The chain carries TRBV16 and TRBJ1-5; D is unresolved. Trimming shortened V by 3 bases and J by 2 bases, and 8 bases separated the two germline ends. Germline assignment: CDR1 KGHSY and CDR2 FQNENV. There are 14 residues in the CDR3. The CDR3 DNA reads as TGTGCCAGCAGCCACAGAGTTGGCAATCAGCCCCAGCATTTT. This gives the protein CASSHRVGNQPQHF.

The CDR3, as DNA: TGTGCCAGCAGCCAGGACAGCAGGAACGAGCAGTACTTC. Its protein is CASSQDSRNEQYF. This sequence joins TRBV7-9 and TRBJ2-7, with D tentatively TRBD1 (6 bases). Germline V CDR1 and CDR2: SEHNR, FQNEAQ (reference sequence). CDR3 size: 13 residues. The ends were cut back, 5 bases at V and 5 bases at J, with 13 bases in the middle.

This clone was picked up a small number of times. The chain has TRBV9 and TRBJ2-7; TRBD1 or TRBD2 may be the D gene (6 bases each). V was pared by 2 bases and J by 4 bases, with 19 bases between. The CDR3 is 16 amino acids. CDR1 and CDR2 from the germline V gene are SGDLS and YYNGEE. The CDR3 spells CASSVGGDTVLYEQYF. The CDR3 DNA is TGTGCCAGCAGCGTCGGCGGGGACACCGTTTTGTACGAGCAGTACTTC.

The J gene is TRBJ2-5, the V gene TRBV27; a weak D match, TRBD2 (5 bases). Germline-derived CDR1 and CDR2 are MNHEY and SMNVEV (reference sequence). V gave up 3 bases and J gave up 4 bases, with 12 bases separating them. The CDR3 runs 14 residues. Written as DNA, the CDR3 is TGTGCCAGCAGTTTTGGCGGGCATCGAGAGACCCAGTACTTC. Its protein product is CASSFGGHRETQYF.

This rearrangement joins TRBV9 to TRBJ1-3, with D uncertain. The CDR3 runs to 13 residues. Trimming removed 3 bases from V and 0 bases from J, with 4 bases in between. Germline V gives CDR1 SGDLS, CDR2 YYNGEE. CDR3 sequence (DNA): TGTGCCAGCAGCGCAGACTCTGGAAACACCATATATTTT. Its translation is CASSADSGNTIYF.

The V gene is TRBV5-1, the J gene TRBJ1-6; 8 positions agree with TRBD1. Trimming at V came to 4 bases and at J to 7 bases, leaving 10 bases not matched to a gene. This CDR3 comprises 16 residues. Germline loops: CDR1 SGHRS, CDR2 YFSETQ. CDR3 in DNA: TGCGCCAGCAGCCGCGGAACAGGGGGGCTAAATTCACCCCTCCACTTT. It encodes CASSRGTGGLNSPLHF.

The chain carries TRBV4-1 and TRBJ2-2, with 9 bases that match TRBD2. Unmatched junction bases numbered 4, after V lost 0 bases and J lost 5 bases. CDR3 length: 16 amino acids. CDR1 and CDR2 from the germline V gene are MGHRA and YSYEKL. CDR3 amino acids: CASSQEKLAGTGELFF. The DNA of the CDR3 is TGCGCCAGCAGCCAAGAGAAGCTAGCGGGGACCGGGGAGCTGTTTTTT.

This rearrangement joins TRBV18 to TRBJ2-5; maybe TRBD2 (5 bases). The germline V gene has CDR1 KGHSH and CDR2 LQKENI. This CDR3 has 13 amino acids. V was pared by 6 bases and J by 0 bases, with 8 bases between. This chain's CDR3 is CASSPGDQETQYF. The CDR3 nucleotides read TGTGCCAGCTCCCCCGGGGACCAAGAGACCCAGTACTTC.

CDR3 loop: CAISEPLDYEQYF. The CDR3 coding sequence is TGTGCCATCAGTGAGCCCCTCGACTACGAGCAGTACTTC. The rearrangement links TRBV10-3 to TRBJ2-7; D gene ambiguous. The V gene's germline CDR1 is ENHRY and CDR2 SYGVKD. The CDR3 loop spans 13 amino acids. The V and J ends lost 2 bases and 3 bases respectively, with 8 bases between them.

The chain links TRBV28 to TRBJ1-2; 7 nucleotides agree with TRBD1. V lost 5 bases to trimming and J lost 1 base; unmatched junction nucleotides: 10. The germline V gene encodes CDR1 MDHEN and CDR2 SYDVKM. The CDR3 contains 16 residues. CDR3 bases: TGTGCCAGCAGTCTGGGGACAGACTCATTTAACTATGGCTACACCTTC. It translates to CASSLGTDSFNYGYTF.

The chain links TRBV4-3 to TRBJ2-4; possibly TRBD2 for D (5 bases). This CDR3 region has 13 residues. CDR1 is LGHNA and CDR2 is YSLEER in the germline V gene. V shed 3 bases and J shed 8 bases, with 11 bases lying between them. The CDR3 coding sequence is TGCGCCAGCAGCCAGGGGAGTAAGGACATTCAGTACTTC. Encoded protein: CASSQGSKDIQYF.

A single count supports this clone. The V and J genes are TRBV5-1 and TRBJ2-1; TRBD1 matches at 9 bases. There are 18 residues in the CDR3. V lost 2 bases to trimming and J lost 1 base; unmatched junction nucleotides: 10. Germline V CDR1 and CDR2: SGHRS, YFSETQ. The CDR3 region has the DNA TGCGCCAGCAGCTTCACTCTACGACAGGGGGAATCCTACAATGAGCAGTTCTTC. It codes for CASSFTLRQGESYNEQFF.

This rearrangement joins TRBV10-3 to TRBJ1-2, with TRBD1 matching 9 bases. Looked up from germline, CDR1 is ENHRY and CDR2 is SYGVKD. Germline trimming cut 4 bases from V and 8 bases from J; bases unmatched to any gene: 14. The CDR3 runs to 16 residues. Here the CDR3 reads CAISAGLGTGFDGYTF. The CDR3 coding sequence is TGTGCCATCAGTGCCGGCCTCGGGACAGGGTTTGACGGCTACACCTTC.

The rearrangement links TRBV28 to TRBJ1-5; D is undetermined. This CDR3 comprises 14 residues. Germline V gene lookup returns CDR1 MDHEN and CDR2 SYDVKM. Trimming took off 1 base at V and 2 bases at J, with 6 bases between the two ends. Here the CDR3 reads CASSLSQGNQPQHF. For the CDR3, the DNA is TGTGCCAGCAGTTTATCTCAGGGCAATCAGCCCCAGCATTTT.

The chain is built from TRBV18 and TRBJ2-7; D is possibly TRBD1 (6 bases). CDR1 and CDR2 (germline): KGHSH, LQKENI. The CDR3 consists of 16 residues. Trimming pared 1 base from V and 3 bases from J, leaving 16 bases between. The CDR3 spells CASSPLYTGSNYEQYF. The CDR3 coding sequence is TGTGCCAGCTCACCACTATATACAGGGTCGAACTACGAGCAGTACTTC.

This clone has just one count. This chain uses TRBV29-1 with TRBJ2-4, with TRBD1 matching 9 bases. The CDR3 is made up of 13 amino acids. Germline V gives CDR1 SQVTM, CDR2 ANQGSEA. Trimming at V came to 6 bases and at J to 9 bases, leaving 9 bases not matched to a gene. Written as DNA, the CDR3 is TGCAGCGTCCAACAGGGGGCGCGAGTCATTCAGTACTTC. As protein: CSVQQGARVIQYF. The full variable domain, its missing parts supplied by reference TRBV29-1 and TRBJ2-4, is SAVISQKPSRDICQRGTSLTIQCQVDSQVTMMFWYRQQPGQSLTLIATANQGSEATYESGFVIDKFPISRPNLTFSTLTVSNMSPEDSSIYLCSVQQGARVIQYFGAGTRLSVL.

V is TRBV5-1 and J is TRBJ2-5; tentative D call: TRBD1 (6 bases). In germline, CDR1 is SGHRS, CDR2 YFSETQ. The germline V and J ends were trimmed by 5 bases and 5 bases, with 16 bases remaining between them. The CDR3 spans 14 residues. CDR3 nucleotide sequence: TGCGCCAGCAGACCCCAGGGGATGGGGGAGACCCAGTACTTC. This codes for CASRPQGMGETQYF.

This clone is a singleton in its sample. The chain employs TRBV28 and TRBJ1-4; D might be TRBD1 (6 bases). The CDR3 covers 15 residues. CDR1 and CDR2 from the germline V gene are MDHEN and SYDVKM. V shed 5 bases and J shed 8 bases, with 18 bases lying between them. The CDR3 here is CASSQGSLVSEKLFF. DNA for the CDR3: TGTGCCAGCAGTCAGGGGTCGTTGGTTTCCGAAAAACTGTTTTTT.